This T cell receptor (beta chain) was captured by sequencing in a study of cytomegalovirus exposure and HLA in healthy donors. The length of the CDR3 is 14 residues. The germline CDR1 and CDR2 sequences are WSHSY and SAAADI. V lost 7 bases to trimming and J lost 2 bases; unmatched junction nucleotides: 4. Study conclusions and caveats: An Asian-associated ancestry cluster reportedly showed fewer N-insertions than the approximately 690-donor mean in a later analysis. In a later analysis, V- and J-gene trimming of beta chains associated with a DCLRE1C missense variant, replicated independently.

Primers included in the PCR were 60 Vbeta and 13 Jbeta primers. Clones were sequenced by immunoSEQ multiplex PCR, and TCRdb holds only the in-frame ones, with some missing. The sample shows roughly 170,000 clones, around four fifths of them seen only once. In this sample, this clone turned up a few times. The antigen is unknown. The rearrangement links TRBV10-2 to TRBJ1-5, with 8 bases fitting TRBD1. The clonotype was recovered from a woman in her 50s in good health and CMV-seropositive. The specimen sequenced was PBMCs. The CDR3: CASTDRAGNQPQHF. CDR3 nucleotide sequence: TGCGCCAGCACGGACAGGGCCGGCAATCAGCCCCAGCATTTT.